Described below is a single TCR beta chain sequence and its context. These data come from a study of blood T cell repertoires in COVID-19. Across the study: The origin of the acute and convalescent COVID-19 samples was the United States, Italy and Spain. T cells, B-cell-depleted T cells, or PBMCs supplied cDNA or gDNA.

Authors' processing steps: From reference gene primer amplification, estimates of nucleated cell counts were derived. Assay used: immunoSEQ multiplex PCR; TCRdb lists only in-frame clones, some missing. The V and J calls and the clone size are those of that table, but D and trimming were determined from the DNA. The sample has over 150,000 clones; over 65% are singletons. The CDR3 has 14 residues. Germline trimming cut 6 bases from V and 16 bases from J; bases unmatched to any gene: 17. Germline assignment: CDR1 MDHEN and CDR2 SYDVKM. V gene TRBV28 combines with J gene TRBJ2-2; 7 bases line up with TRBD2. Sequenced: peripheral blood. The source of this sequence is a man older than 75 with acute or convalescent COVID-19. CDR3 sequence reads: CASRGGANRRPQFF. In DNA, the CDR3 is TGTGCCAGCAGGGGAGGGGCTAACCGACGCCCTCAGTTTTTT.